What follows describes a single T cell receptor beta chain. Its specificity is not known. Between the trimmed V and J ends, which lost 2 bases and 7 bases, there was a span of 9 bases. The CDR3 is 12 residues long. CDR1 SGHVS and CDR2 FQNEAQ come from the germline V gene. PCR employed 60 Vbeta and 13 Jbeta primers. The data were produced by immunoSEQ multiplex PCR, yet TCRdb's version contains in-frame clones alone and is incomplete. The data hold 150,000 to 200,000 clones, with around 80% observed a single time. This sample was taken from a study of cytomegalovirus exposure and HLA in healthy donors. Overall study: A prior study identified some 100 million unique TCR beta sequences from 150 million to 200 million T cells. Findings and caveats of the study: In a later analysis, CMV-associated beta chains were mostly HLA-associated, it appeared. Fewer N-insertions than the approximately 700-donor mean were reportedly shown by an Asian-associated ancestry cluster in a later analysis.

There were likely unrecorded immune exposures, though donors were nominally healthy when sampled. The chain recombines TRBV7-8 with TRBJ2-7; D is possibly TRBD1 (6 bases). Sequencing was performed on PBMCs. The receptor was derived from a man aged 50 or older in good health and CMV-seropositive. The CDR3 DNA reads TGTGCCAGCAGCTTACAGGGGCTAGAGCAGTACGTC. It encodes CASSLQGLEQYV.